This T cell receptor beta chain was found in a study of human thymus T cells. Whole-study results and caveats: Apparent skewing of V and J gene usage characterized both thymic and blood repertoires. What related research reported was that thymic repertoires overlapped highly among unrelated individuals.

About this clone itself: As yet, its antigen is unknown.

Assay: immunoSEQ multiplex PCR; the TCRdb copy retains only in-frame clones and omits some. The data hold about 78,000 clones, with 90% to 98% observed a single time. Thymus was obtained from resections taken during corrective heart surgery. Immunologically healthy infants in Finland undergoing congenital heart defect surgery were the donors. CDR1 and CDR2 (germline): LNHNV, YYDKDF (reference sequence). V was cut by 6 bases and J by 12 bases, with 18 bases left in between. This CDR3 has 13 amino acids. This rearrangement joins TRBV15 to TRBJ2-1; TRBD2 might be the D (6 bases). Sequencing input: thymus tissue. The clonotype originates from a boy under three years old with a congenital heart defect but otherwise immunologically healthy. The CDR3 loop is CATSPRGGKGQFF. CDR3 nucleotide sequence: TGTGCCACCAGTCCGCGAGGCGGGAAGGGGCAGTTCTTC. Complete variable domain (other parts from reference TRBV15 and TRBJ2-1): DAMVIQNPRYQVTQFGKPVTLSCSQTLNHNVMYWYQQKSSQAPKLLFHYYDKDFNNEADTPDNFQSRRPNTSFCFLDIRSPGLGDTAMYLCATSPRGGKGQFFGPGTRLTVL.